The rows below give T cell receptor beta chains drawn from one sample of a study of Tregs in tolerant kidney transplant recipients. Produced via immunoSEQ multiplex PCR; TCRdb's table is partial and in-frame only. The data hold about 100,000 clones, with roughly 93% observed a single time. Sequences were derived from CD4+ T cells from blood, sampled before the transplant. The receptors stem from a human donor who received a combined kidney and bone marrow transplant. Both conserved end residues are part of each CDR3. A D gene is named only where the DNA matches it firmly. Some rows have no size entry. The others give once, few or many, or a class for an expanded clone.

>TRBD2|few|TRBV5-5|TRBJ2-3
TGTGCCAGCAGTACTAGCGGGCTCCCAGATACGCAGTATTTT
CASSTSGLPDTQYF
>TRBD2|-|TRBV13|TRBJ2-1
TGTGCCAGCAGCTACGGACTAGTCTTAAATGAGCAGTTCTTC
CASSYGLVLNEQFF
>-|-|TRBV28|TRBJ2-2
TGTGCCAGCAGCTCAAATAAGGGGTCCAACACCGGGGAGCTGTTTTTT
CASSSNKGSNTGELFF
>-|-|TRBV12-5|TRBJ2-5
TGTGCTAGTGGTTTGGTACGGCTAGCAGTCGAGGAGGAGACCCAGTACTTC
CASGLVRLAVEEETQYF
>TRBD1|-|TRBV2|TRBJ2-1
TGTGCCAGCAGTAAACAGGGGCCCCGCAATGAGCAGTTCTTC
CASSKQGPRNEQFF
>-|-|TRBV19|TRBJ1-5
TGTGCCAGTAGCAAAGACAGGTTCAATCAGCCCCAGCATTTT
CASSKDRFNQPQHF
>TRBD2|once|TRBV2|TRBJ2-5
TGTGCCAGCAGTGATTCAGCGGGGGTACAAGAGACCCAGTACTTC
CASSDSAGVQETQYF
>-|-|TRBV6-6|TRBJ2-6
TGTGCCAGCAGTTACGGAGGGACTGGGGCCAACGTCCTGACTTTC
CASSYGGTGANVLTF
>-|once|TRBV11-2|TRBJ1-4
TGTGCCAGCAGCCAAGGGGTAGTGGCAACTAATGAAAAACTGTTTTTT
CASSQGVVATNEKLFF
>TRBD2|-|TRBV7-2|TRBJ2-3
TGTGCCAGCAGCCCCGCCGGGGCGGGGGGGAACACAGATACGCAGTATTTT
CASSPAGAGGNTDTQYF
>TRBD1|-|TRBV11-2|TRBJ1-1
TGTGCCAGCAGCCCCGACAGGGGCACTGAAGCTTTCTTT
CASSPDRGTEAFF
>TRBD1|-|TRBV18|TRBJ1-2
TGTGCCAGCTCCCCGAGGGACAGGGGGCAGCGTGGCTACACCTTC
CASSPRDRGQRGYTF
>TRBD1|-|TRBV5-5|TRBJ1-5
TGTGCCAGCAGCTTAACAGGGGATAACAGATTAGGCAATCAGCCCCAGCATTTT
CASSLTGDNRLGNQPQHF
>TRBD1|-|TRBV27|TRBJ1-4
TGTGCCAGCAGTTCCGACAGGGGGGAGGTGAGCGAAAAACTGTTTTTT
CASSSDRGEVSEKLFF
>TRBD2|-|TRBV19|TRBJ2-1
TGTGCCAGTAGCCCGGGACTAGCGGAGCTCAATGAGCAGTTCTTC
CASSPGLAELNEQFF
>-|-|TRBV6-5|TRBJ2-2
TGTGCCAGCAGCCTTACAGGGTACGGGACCGGGGAGCTGTTTTTT
CASSLTGYGTGELFF
>TRBD2|-|TRBV5-1|TRBJ2-3
TGCGCCAGCAGTTACTCAACCGGGCTAGCGGGCATGAATACGCAGTATTTT
CASSYSTGLAGMNTQYF
>-|-|TRBV11-2|TRBJ1-2
TGTGCCAGCAGCATCTCGATTTTCGTCGGTGGCTACACCTTC
CASSISIFVGGYTF
>TRBD1|-|TRBV9|TRBJ1-6
TGTGCCAGCAGCGTCCGGGACAGGGGACCACCCCTCCACTTT
CASSVRDRGPPLHF
>-|-|TRBV18|TRBJ2-1
TGTGCCAGCTCACCCCGGACAGGGGCCAGCGGGGGGTCCTCCCATGAGCAGTTCTTC
CASSPRTGASGGSSHEQFF
>-|-|TRBV7-2|TRBJ2-1
TGTGCCAGCAGCCCCGCTAGCGACCTCATCAATGAGCAGTTCTTC
CASSPASDLINEQFF
>TRBD1|-|TRBV7-2|TRBJ1-2
TGTGCCAGCAGCTTAGGACAGGGTGACTATGGCTACACCTTC
CASSLGQGDYGYTF
>-|-|TRBV6-5|TRBJ1-1
TGTGCCAGCAGTCCCCTCCCAGGGCGGACTGAAGCTTTCTTT
CASSPLPGRTEAFF
>TRBD1|-|TRBV4-2|TRBJ2-7
TGTGCCAGCAGCCAAGGGACAGGGGGCAGTATGGGCTACGAGCAGTACTTC
CASSQGTGGSMGYEQYF
>TRBD1|-|TRBV25-1|TRBJ1-2
TGTGCCAGCCTATGCCCTAAGAGGACAGGGGGTGGCTACACCTTC
CASLCPKRTGGGYTF
>-|-|TRBV7-2|TRBJ2-2
TGTGCCAGCAGCTTCCAGGGGTCCGGGGAGCTGTTTTTT
CASSFQGSGELFF
>-|-|TRBV25-1|TRBJ1-5
TGTGCCAGCAGTGAATGGGAGGAAAAGCCCCAGCATTTT
CASSEWEEKPQHF
>-|-|TRBV2|TRBJ2-7
TGTGCCAGCTCCTTGGGGCAGGGGCCCTACGAGCAGTACTTC
CASSLGQGPYEQYF
>TRBD2|-|TRBV29-1|TRBJ2-1
TGCAGCGTTGTGGGCGGGAGGGCCGTCGATGAGCAGTTCTTC
CSVVGGRAVDEQFF
>-|few|TRBV10-3|TRBJ1-1
TGTGCCACCAACAGGGAAATTGTGTCTAACACTGAAGCTTTCTTT
CATNREIVSNTEAFF
>-|-|TRBV19|TRBJ2-2
TGTGCCAGTAGGCGAGATCCGAACACCGGGGAGCTGTTTTTT
CASRRDPNTGELFF
>-|few|TRBV19|TRBJ1-4
TGTGCCAGTAGTATTCGTCGCGGGAATGAAAAACTGTTTTTT
CASSIRRGNEKLFF
>TRBD2|-|TRBV4-2|TRBJ2-1
TGTGCCAGCAGCCAAGAGCCAGCGGGAGGCCCCTACAATGAGCAGTTCTTC
CASSQEPAGGPYNEQFF
>-|-|TRBV7-2|TRBJ1-5
TGTGCCAGCAGCTTAGGGGTACAGAGCAATCAGCCCCAGCATTTT
CASSLGVQSNQPQHF
>-|-|TRBV11-2|TRBJ2-1
TGTGCCAGCAGCTTAGACGACACCTACAATGAGCAGTTCTTC
CASSLDDTYNEQFF
>TRBD1|-|TRBV7-9|TRBJ2-2
TGTGCCAGCAGGAGGACAGGGTTAGTTCACACCGGGGAGCTGTTTTTT
CASRRTGLVHTGELFF
>TRBD1|few|TRBV6-6|TRBJ1-1
TGTGCCAGCAGGGGACAGGGGGCTGGGACTGAAGCTTTCTTT
CASRGQGAGTEAFF
>-|-|TRBV7-2|TRBJ2-1
TGTGCCAGCAGCTTAACCGGGACTTATTACAATGAGCAGTTCTTC
CASSLTGTYYNEQFF
>-|-|TRBV7-2|TRBJ2-6
TGTGCCAGCAGCTTAATGGACAGACCGGTCCTGACTTTC
CASSLMDRPVLTF
>-|-|TRBV29-1|TRBJ2-1
TGCAGCGTTGGTCGGCAGGGTGTAGACAATGAGCAGTTCTTC
CSVGRQGVDNEQFF
>-|-|TRBV30|TRBJ1-5
TGTGCCTGGAGTGGAGATTCTAGCAATCAGCCCCAGCATTTT
CAWSGDSSNQPQHF
>-|-|TRBV28|TRBJ1-5
TGTGCCAGCAGTTTCTCTCAGGGTGGGCGTCAGCCCCAGCATTTT
CASSFSQGGRQPQHF
>-|-|TRBV29-1|TRBJ2-3
TGCAGCGTTGTCGCGGCTACCCTCACAGATACGCAGTATTTT
CSVVAATLTDTQYF
>-|-|TRBV30|TRBJ1-6
TGTGCCTGGAGTGTAGGGGGGGACGGTTCACCCCTCCACTTT
CAWSVGGDGSPLHF
>TRBD2|-|TRBV7-2|TRBJ2-1
TGTGCCAGCAGCTTAGCCCTAGCGGGAGCTACCGATGAGCAGTTCTTC
CASSLALAGATDEQFF
>-|once|TRBV28|TRBJ1-5
TGTGCCAGCAGTGGGGACACGTCTCATCAGCCCCAGCATTTT
CASSGDTSHQPQHF
>TRBD2|-|TRBV5-1|TRBJ2-3
TGCGCCAGCAGCTCCGAGCGGGAGAGGACAGATACGCAGTATTTT
CASSSERERTDTQYF
>-|once|TRBV30|TRBJ1-1
TGTGCCTGGAGACGGTCTGGGGGAGGCACTGAAGCTTTCTTT
CAWRRSGGGTEAFF
>TRBD1|-|TRBV11-3|TRBJ1-2
TGTGCCAGCAGCTTAGTTGGGACAGAAGGCTATGGCTACACCTTC
CASSLVGTEGYGYTF
>TRBD2|-|TRBV10-3|TRBJ2-5
TGTGCCATCAGTGATCGGGGGGGAGAGACCCAGTACTTC
CAISDRGGETQYF
>-|-|TRBV18|TRBJ1-1
TGTGCCAGCTCAGCGACAGTCATGAACACTGAAGCTTTCTTT
CASSATVMNTEAFF
>TRBD2|once|TRBV5-6|TRBJ2-2
TGTGCCAGCAGCCCACATCAGGGACTAGCCTCCGGGGAGCTGTTTTTT
CASSPHQGLASGELFF
>TRBD2|-|TRBV18|TRBJ2-6
TGTGCCAGCTCAAAGAGCGGGAGCACCGGGGCCAACGTCCTGACTTTC
CASSKSGSTGANVLTF
>-|-|TRBV29-1|TRBJ1-5
TGCAGCGTTGCTCCGGGGGGCGCGGATCAGCCCCAGCATTTT
CSVAPGGADQPQHF
>TRBD2|-|TRBV7-3|TRBJ2-3
TGTGCCAGCAGCTCTAGCGGCGGGGGAGATACGCAGTATTTT
CASSSSGGGDTQYF
>-|-|TRBV25-1|TRBJ1-6
TGTGCCAGCAGTGATTGGACAATGGTGAATTCCCCCCTCCACTTT
CASSDWTMVNSPLHF
>-|-|TRBV14|TRBJ1-6
TGTGCCAGCAGCCAAGACCCTAATTCCCCCCTCCACTTT
CASSQDPNSPLHF
>-|-|TRBV28|TRBJ2-7
TGTGCCAGCACCTCGGGGGGCGCGGGTTACGAGCAGTACTTC
CASTSGGAGYEQYF
>TRBD1|-|TRBV7-2|TRBJ1-3
TGTGCCAGCAGATACGGGACAGGGGCTGGAAACACCATATATTTT
CASRYGTGAGNTIYF
>TRBD1|-|TRBV10-1|TRBJ1-2
TGCGCCAGCAGTGGTACCGACAGGGACTCCTATGGCTACACCTTC
CASSGTDRDSYGYTF